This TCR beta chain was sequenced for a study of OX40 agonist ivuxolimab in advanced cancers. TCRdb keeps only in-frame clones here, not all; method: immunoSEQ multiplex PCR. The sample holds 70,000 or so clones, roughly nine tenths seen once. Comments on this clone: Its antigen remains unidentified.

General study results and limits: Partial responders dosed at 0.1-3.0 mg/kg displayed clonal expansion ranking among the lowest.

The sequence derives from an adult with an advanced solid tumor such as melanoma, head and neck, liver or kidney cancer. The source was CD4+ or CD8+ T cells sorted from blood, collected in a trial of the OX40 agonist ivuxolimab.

CDR3 loop: CSVRTEIYEQYF. CDR3 sequence (DNA): TGCAGCGTGCGGACGGAAATCTACGAGCAGTACTTC. The V gene is TRBV29-1, the J gene TRBJ2-7; D remains unclear. CDR1 is SQVTM and CDR2 is ANQGSEA in the germline V gene. This CDR3 region has 12 residues. Deletions cut 6 bases from V and 3 bases from J, with 12 bases between.